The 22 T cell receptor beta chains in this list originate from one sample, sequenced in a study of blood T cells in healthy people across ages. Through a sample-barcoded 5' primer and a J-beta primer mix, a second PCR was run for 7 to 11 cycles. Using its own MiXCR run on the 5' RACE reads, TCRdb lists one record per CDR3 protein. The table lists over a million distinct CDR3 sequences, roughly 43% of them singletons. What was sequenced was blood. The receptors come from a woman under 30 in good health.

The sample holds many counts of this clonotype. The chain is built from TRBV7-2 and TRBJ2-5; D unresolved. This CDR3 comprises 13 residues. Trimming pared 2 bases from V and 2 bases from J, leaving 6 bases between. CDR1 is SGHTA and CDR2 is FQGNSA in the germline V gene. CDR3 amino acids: CASSLTLQETQYF. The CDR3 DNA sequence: TGTGCCAGCAGCTTAACGCTGCAAGAGACCCAGTACTTC.

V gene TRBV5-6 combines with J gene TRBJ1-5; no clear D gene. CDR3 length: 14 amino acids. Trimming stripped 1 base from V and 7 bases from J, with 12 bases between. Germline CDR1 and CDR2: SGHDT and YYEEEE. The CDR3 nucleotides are TGTGCCAGCAGCTTGTGGGAATCTGGCCAGCCCCAGCATTTT. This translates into CASSLWESGQPQHF. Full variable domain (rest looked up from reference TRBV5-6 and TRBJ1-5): DAGVTQSPTHLIKTRGQQVTLRCSPKSGHDTVSWYQQALGQGPQFIFQYYEEEERQRGNFPDRFSGHQFPNYSSELNVNALLLGDSALYLCASSLWESGQPQHFGDGTRLSIL.

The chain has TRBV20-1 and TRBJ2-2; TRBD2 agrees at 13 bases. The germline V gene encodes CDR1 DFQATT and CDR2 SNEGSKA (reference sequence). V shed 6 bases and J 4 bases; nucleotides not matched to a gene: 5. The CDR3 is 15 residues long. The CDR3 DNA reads TGCAGTGCCTTGACTAGCGGGGGGTCCACCGGGGAGCTGTTTTTT. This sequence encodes CSALTSGGSTGELFF.

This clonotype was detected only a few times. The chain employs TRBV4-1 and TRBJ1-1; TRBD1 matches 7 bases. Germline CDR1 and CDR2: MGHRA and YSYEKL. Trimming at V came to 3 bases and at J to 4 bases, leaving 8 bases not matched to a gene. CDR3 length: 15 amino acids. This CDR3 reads CASSHVDREVTEAFF. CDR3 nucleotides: TGCGCCAGCAGCCACGTCGACAGGGAGGTCACTGAAGCTTTCTTT.

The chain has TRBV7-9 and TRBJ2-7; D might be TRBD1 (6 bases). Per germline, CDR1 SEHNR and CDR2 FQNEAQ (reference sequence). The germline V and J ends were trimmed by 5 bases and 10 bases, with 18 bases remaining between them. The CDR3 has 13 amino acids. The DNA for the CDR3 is TGTGCCAGCAGCCTACAGGGTTTGGTAACCCAGTACTTC. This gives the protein CASSLQGLVTQYF.

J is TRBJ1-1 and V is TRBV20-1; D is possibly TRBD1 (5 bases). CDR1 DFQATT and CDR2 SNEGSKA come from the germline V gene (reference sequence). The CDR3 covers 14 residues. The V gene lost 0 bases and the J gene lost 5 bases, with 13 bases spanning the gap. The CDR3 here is CSARDHGGGTEAFF. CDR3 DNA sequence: TGCAGTGCTAGAGATCACGGGGGTGGGACTGAAGCTTTCTTT.

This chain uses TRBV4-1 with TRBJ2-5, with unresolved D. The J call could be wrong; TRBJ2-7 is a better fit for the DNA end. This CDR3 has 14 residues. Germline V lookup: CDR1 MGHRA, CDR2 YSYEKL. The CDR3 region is CASSQGVESYEQYF. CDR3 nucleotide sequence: TGCGCCAGCAGCCAAGGAGTGGAATCCTACGAGCAGTACTTC.

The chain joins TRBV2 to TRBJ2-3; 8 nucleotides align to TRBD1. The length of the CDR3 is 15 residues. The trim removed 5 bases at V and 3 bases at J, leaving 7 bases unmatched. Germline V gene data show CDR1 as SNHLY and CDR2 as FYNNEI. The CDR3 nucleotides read TGTGCCAGCAGTCGACAGGGGTCTTGGACAGATACGCAGTATTTT. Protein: CASSRQGSWTDTQYF.

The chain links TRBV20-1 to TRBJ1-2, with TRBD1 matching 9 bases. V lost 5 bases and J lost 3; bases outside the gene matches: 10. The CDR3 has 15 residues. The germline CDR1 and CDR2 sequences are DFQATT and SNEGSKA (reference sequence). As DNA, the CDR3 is TGCAGTGCTCTACCAACTCGGACAGGGGACTATGGCTACACCTTC. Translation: CSALPTRTGDYGYTF.

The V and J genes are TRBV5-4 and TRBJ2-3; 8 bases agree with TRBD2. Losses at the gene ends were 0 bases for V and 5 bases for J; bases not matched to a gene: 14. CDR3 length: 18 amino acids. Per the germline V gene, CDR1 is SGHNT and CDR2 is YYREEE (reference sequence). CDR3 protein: CASSLGAGRAISGDTQYF. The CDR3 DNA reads TGTGCCAGCAGCTTGGGAGCCGGGAGGGCCATCTCGGGAGATACGCAGTATTTT.

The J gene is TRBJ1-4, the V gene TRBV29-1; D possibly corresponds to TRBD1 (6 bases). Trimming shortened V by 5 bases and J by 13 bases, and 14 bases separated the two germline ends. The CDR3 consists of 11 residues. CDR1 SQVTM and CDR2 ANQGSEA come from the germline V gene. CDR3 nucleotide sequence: TGCAGCGTTTGGGGGCGCGGACGACTGTTTTTT. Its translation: CSVWGRGRLFF.

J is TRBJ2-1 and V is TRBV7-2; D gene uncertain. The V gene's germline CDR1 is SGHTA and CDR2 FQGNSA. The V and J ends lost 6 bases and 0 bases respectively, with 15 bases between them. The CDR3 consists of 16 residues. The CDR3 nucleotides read TGTGCCAGCAGGGATTTCGGCCTTTTCTCCTACAATGAGCAGTTCTTC. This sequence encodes CASRDFGLFSYNEQFF.

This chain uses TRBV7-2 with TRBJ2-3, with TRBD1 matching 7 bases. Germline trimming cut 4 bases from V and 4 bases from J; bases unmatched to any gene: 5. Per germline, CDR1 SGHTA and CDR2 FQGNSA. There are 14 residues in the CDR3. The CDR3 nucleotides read TGTGCCAGCAGCTCCTCAAGGGGGCCAGATACGCAGTATTTT. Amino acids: CASSSSRGPDTQYF.

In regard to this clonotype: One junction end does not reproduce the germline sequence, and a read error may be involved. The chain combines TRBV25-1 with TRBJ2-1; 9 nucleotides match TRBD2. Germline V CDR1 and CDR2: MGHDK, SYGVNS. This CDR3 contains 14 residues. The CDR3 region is CASSEASGNNGQFF. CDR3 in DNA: TGTGCCAGCAGTGAGGCTAGCGGGAACAATGGGCAGTTCTTC. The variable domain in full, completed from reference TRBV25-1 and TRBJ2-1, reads EADIYQTPRYLVIGTGKKITLECSQTMGHDKMYWYQQDPGMELHLIHYSYGVNSTEKGDLSSESTVSRIRTEHFPLTLESARPSHTSQYLCASSEASGNNGQFFGPGTRLTVL.

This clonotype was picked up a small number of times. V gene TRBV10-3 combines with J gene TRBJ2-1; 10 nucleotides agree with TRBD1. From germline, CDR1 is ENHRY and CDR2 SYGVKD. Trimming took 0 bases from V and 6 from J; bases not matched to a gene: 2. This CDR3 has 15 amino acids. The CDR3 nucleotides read TGTGCCATCAGTGAGTCAGGGACAGGGGTCAATGAGCAGTTCTTC. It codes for CAISESGTGVNEQFF.

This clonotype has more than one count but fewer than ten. For the CDR3, the DNA is TGTGCCAGCTCTATTCGGAGGGGCAGGTCCTTTCTCTCTGGGGCCAACGTCCTGACTTTC. Translating gives CASSIRRGRSFLSGANVLTF. The chain employs TRBV28 and TRBJ2-6, with D tentatively TRBD2 (6 bases). The CDR3 is made up of 20 amino acids. Germline CDR1 is MDHEN and CDR2 is SYDVKM. V gave up 8 bases and J gave up 0 bases, with 26 bases separating them. Full variable domain (remainder filled in from reference TRBV28 and TRBJ2-6): DVKVTQSSRYLVKRTGEKVFLECVQDMDHENMFWYRQDPGLGLRLIYFSYDVKMKEKGDIPEGYSVSREKKERFSLILESASTNQTSMYLCASSIRRGRSFLSGANVLTFGAGSRLTVL.

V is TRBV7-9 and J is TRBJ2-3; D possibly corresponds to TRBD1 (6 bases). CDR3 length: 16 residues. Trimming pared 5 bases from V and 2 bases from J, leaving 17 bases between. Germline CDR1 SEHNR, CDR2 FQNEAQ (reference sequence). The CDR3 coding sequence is TGTGCCAGCAGCCTCAGGGGACGGACAACCACAGATACGCAGTATTTT. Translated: CASSLRGRTTTDTQYF.

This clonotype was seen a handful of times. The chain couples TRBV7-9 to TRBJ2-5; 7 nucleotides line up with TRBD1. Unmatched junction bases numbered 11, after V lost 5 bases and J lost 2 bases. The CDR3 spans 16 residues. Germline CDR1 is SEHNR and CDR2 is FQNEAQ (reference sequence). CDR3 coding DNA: TGTGCCAGCAGCCCCCGGACAGGCAACTATCAAGAGACCCAGTACTTC. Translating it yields CASSPRTGNYQETQYF.

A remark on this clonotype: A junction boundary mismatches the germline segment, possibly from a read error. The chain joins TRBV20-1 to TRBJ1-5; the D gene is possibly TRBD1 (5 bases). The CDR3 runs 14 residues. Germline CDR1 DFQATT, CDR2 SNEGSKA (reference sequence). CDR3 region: CSARDRRGYQPQHF. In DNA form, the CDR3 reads TGTAGTGCTAGAGATCGGAGGGGCTATCAGCCCCAGCATTTT.

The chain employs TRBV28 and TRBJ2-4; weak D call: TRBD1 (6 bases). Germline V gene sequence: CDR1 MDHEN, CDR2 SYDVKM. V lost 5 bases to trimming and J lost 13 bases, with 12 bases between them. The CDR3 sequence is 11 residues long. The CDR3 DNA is TGTGCCAGCAGTACCGACAGGAAGCAGTACTTC. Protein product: CASSTDRKQYF.

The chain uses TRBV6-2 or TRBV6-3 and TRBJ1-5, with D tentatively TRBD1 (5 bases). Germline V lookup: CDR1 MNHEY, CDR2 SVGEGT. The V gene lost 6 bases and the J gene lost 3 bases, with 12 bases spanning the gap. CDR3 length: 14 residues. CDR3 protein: CASSRGLNNQPQHF. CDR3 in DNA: TGTGCCAGCAGCCGGGGACTGAACAATCAGCCCCAGCATTTT.

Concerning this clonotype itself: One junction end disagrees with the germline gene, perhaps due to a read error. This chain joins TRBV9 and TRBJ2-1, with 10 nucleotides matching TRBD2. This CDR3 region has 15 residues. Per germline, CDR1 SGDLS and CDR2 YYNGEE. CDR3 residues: CASSRLAGIYNEQVF. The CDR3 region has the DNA TGTGCCAGCAGCAGACTAGCGGGCATTTACAATGAGCAGGTCTTC. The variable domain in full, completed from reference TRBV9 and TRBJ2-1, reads DSGVTQTPKHLITATGQRVTLRCSPRSGDLSVYWYQQSLDQGLQFLIQYYNGEERAKGNILERFSAQQFPDLHSELNLSSLELGDSALYFCASSRLAGIYNEQVFGPGTRLTVL.